These T cell receptor beta chains were read from a single sample in a study of neurological immune-mediated disorders. TCRdb reprocessed the 5' RACE reads with MiXCR, giving one entry per CDR3 protein. The sample contains about 16,000 distinct CDR3 sequences, less than 25% of which appear only once. The material sequenced was PBMCs. The source of these receptors is a man aged 50-59 years in good health. CDR3s include the opening cysteine and the closing phenylalanine or tryptophan. The D gene is left open where the match is weak. Expanded clones get a size class; other rows say once, few or many, or leave the size out.

v_call,j_call,d_call,clone_size,cdr3_aa,cdr3_nt
TRBV20-1,TRBJ2-6,.,.,CSARAQSTASSGANVLTF,TGCAGTGCTAGAGCCCAATCGACAGCAAGCTCTGGGGCCAACGTCCTGACTTTC
TRBV5-1,TRBJ2-7,.,.,CASSFQSGDEQYF,TGCGCCAGCAGCTTCCAATCTGGAGACGAGCAGTACTTC
TRBV20-1,TRBJ2-1,TRBD2,many,CSARGTSGSLRDEQFF,TGCAGTGCTAGGGGGACTAGCGGGTCCCTACGGGATGAGCAGTTCTTC
TRBV5-1,TRBJ2-1,TRBD2,many,CASSQRLAGGLSYNEQFF,TGCGCCAGCAGCCAACGACTAGCGGGAGGCCTTTCCTACAATGAGCAGTTCTTC
TRBV28,TRBJ1-5,.,many,CASSRDGNQPQHF,TGTGCCAGCAGCCGGGACGGAAATCAGCCCCAGCATTTT
TRBV7-9,TRBJ2-5,.,medium-sized,CASSPVGGGRETQYF,TGTGCCAGCAGCCCCGTGGGGGGAGGAAGAGAGACCCAGTACTTC
TRBV7-9,TRBJ2-2,TRBD2,many,CASSLYPGLAGGPGELFF,TGTGCCAGCAGCTTATACCCGGGACTAGCGGGAGGTCCCGGGGAGCTGTTTTTT
TRBV25-1,TRBJ2-3,.,many,CASSEWSGFSTDTQYF,TGTGCCAGCAGTGAATGGAGCGGGTTTAGCACAGATACGCAGTATTTT
TRBV20-1,TRBJ1-1,.,many,CSAGPPRGARGGNTEAFF,TGCAGTGCCGGACCCCCCCGGGGGGCGCGGGGGGGGAACACTGAAGCTTTCTTT
TRBV29-1,TRBJ2-1,.,many,CSVEQGSDEQFF,TGCAGCGTTGAACAGGGGAGCGATGAGCAGTTCTTC
TRBV7-3,TRBJ2-3,.,many,CASSPLGRSTDTQYF,TGTGCCAGCAGCCCCCTGGGCAGAAGCACAGATACGCAGTATTTT
TRBV20-1,TRBJ2-6,.,many,CSARDPGSGANVLTF,TGCAGTGCTAGAGATCCGGGCTCTGGGGCCAACGTCCTGACTTTC
TRBV7-2,TRBJ1-1,TRBD1,medium-sized,CASSSGDRRNTEAFF,TGTGCCAGCAGCTCGGGGGACAGGAGGAACACTGAAGCTTTCTTT
TRBV20-1,TRBJ2-2,TRBD1,medium-sized,CSASGTANTGELFF,TGCAGTGCTTCCGGGACAGCGAACACCGGGGAGCTGTTTTTT
TRBV10-3,TRBJ2-3,TRBD1,medium-sized,CAISDSLPRDRETDTQYF,TGTGCCATCAGTGATTCCCTGCCCCGGGACAGGGAGACAGATACGCAGTATTTT
TRBV14,TRBJ2-2,.,many,CASSQGANTGELFF,TGTGCCAGCAGCCAGGGGGCGAACACCGGGGAGCTGTTTTTT
TRBV7-8,TRBJ2-5,.,many,CASSLPRAVIQETQYF,TGTGCCAGCAGCTTACCCAGGGCAGTCATCCAAGAGACCCAGTACTTC
TRBV4-2,TRBJ2-2,.,many,CASSQATSTDTGELFF,TGTGCCAGCAGCCAAGCAACTAGCACAGACACCGGGGAGCTGTTTTTT
TRBV20-1,TRBJ2-1,.,many,CSAREQTTNYNEQFF,TGCAGTGCTAGGGAACAAACTACAAATTACAATGAGCAGTTCTTC
TRBV20-1,TRBJ2-7,TRBD1,many,CSASAIKGSGTGHEQYF,TGCAGTGCTAGTGCAATAAAGGGTTCCGGGACAGGGCACGAGCAGTACTTC
TRBV10-3,TRBJ2-7,.,.,CAISRETYEQYF,TGTGCCATCAGTCGGGAGACCTACGAGCAGTACTTC
TRBV10-3,TRBJ2-7,TRBD2,.,CAISELAATYEQYF,TGTGCCATCAGTGAGCTAGCGGCTACCTACGAGCAGTACTTC
TRBV7-9,TRBJ2-3,.,many,CASSTTRDTDTQYF,TGTGCCAGCAGCACGACTAGAGACACAGATACGCAGTATTTT
TRBV7-6,TRBJ2-1,.,medium-sized,CASSLAPLDVSKLNEQFF,TGTGCCAGCAGCCTCGCGCCTCTGGATGTTTCGAAACTCAATGAGCAGTTCTTC
TRBV12-3/TRBV12-4,TRBJ1-3,.,many,CATSSGNTIYF,TGTGCCACGAGCTCTGGAAACACCATATATTTT
TRBV4-1,TRBJ2-7,.,medium-sized,CASSQPGTASYEQYF,TGCGCCAGCAGCCAACCTGGGACGGCCTCCTACGAGCAGTACTTC